This TCR beta chain was captured by sequencing in a study of Ad26.COV2.S vaccination and SARS-CoV-2 variants. Across the whole study: In the study, Ad26.COV2.S was injected intramuscularly once, or twice 56 days apart.

Study findings and constraints: Recipients given vaccine exceeded placebo recipients in spike-specific TCR breadth.

The V end was cut by 0 bases, the J end by 0 bases, with 11 bases between. The length of the CDR3 is 16 residues. Germline loops: CDR1 SEHNR, CDR2 FQNEAQ (reference sequence). A word on this clone: The antigen remains undetermined.

Treatment: approximately 18 received Ad26.COV2.S at low or high dose, single or two shots; five or six received placebo; per-sample allocation not given. At day 63 after the first vaccine or placebo injection, samples were drawn. In Boston, the donor was an adult between 18-55 years of age. Using immunoSEQ multiplex PCR, the repertoire was profiled, and TCRdb retains in-frame clones only, with some absent. Of some 460,000 clones in the sample, about 89% were seen once. The chain has TRBV7-9 and TRBJ1-1; the D gene is possibly TRBD1 (6 bases). The sample was peripheral blood, taken in a trial of Ad26.COV2.S vaccine versus placebo. This TCR came from a person between 18 and 60 years old who received the Ad26.COV2.S COVID-19 vaccine or a placebo. The CDR3, as DNA: TGTGCCAGCAGCTTAGCCAGGGGACCTCTGAACACTGAAGCTTTCTTT. Translating it yields CASSLARGPLNTEAFF.